This TCR beta chain was sequenced during a study of blood T cell repertoires in COVID-19. Study in general: Researchers got acute and convalescent COVID-19 samples from the United States, Italy and Spain.

The CDR3 runs 13 residues. With 5 bases clipped from V and 3 bases from J, the junction kept 2 bases outside the gene matches. The germline CDR1 and CDR2 sequences are GTSNPN and SVGIG (reference sequence). In the authors' methods: Amplification with reference gene primers provided the estimates of nucleated cell counts. Repertoires were generated with immunoSEQ multiplex PCR, while TCRdb's copy carries only in-frame clones and drops some. V, J and clone size are those of that table, while D and trimming were read from the DNA. The sample shows about 140,000 clones, around 80% of them seen only once.

This TCR was sampled from a man aged 55-75 years with acute or convalescent COVID-19. Sample: peripheral blood. This sequence joins TRBV30 and TRBJ2-1; 9 bases fit TRBD1. The CDR3 DNA follows: TGTGCCTGGGGGGGACAGGGCTACAATGAGCAGTTCTTC. Translated: CAWGGQGYNEQFF. Filled out from reference TRBV30 and TRBJ2-1, the complete variable domain reads SQTIHQWPATLVQPVGSPLSLECTVEGTSNPNLYWYRQAAGRGLQLLFYSVGIGQISSEVPQNLSASRPQDRQFILSSKKLLLSDSGFYLCAWGGQGYNEQFFGPGTRLTVL.